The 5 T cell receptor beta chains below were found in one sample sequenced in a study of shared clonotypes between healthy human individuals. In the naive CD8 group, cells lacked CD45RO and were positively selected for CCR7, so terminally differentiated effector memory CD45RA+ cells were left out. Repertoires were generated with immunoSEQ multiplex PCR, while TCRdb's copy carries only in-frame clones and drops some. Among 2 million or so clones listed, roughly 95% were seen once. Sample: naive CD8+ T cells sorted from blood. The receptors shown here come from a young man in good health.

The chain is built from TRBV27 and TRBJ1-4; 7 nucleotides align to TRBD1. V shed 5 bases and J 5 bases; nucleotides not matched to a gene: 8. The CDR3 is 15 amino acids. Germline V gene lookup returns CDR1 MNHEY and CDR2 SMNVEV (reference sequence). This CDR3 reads CASSPLMGQNEKLFF. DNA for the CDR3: TGTGCCAGCAGTCCTCTAATGGGACAGAATGAAAAACTGTTTTTT.

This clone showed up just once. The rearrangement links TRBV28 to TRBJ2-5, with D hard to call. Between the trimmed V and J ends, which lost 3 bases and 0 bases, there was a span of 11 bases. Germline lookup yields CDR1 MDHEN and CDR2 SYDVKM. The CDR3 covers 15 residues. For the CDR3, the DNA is TGTGCCAGCAGTTTGGGAAGCCTTTACCAAGAGACCCAGTACTTC. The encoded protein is CASSLGSLYQETQYF.

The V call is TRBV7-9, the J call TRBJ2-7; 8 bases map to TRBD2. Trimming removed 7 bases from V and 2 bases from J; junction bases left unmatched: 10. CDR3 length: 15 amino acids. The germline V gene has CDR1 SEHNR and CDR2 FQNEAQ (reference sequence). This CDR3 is CASTLSGGLTYEQYF. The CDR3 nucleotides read TGTGCCAGCACCCTGAGCGGGGGCCTAACCTACGAGCAGTACTTC. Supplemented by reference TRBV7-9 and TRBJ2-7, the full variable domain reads DTGVSQNPRHKITKRGQNVTFRCDPISEHNRLYWYRQTLGQGPEFLTYFQNEAQLEKSRLLSDRFSAERPKGSFSTLEIQRTEQGDSAMYLCASTLSGGLTYEQYFGPGTRLTVT.

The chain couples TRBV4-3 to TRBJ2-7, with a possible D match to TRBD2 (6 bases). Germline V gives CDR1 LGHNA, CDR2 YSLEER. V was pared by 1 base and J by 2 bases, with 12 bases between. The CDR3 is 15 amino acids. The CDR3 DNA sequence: TGCGCCAGCAGCCAAGCTTTGGGACTGACCTACGAGCAGTACTTC. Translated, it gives CASSQALGLTYEQYF.

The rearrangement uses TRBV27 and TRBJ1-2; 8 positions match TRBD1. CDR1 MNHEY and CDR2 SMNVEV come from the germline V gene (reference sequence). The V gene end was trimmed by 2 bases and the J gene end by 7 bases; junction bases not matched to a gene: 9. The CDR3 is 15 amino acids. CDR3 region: CASSLRTGTFTGYTF. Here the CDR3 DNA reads TGTGCCAGCAGTTTACGGACAGGGACCTTCACTGGCTACACCTTC.